These T cell receptor beta chains were read from a single sample in a study of T cells in Graves' hyperthyroidism and ophthalmopathy. TCRdb passed the multiplex PCR reads through MiXCR, listing each CDR3 protein once. The table records more than 550,000 distinct CDR3 sequences, about 45% of them present only once. The specimen was peripheral blood or thyroid tissue (not recorded which). The receptor source for this set is an adult man with Graves' disease, either hyperthyroidism or ophthalmopathy (not recorded which). Each CDR3 is given with its conserved first and last residue. D genes are given only for firm matches. Size is omitted from some rows. Given values are once, few, many or a class for expanded clones.

v_gene,len,abundance,j_gene,d_gene,CDR3nt,CDR3aa
TRBV6-5,17,-,TRBJ1-1,TRBD1,TGTGCCAGCAGTTACTCGAGCCGGGACAGGGCCTCTTTGGAAGCTTTCTTT,CASSYSSRDRASLEAFF
TRBV10-3,15,once,TRBJ1-5,TRBD1,TGTGCCACCCTCCCGACAGGGGGCCTTAATCAGCCCCAGCATTTT,CATLPTGGLNQPQHF
TRBV28,13,-,TRBJ2-7,-,TGTGCCAGCAGTTCCGGGGCCTTCTACGAGCAGTACTTC,CASSSGAFYEQYF
TRBV15,10,many,TRBJ2-5,-,TGTGCCACCAGCAGAGAGACCCAGTACTTC,CATSRETQYF
TRBV29-1,13,many,TRBJ2-7,TRBD1,TGCAGCGTACACGTGGGGACAGCGTACGAGCAGTACTTC,CSVHVGTAYEQYF
TRBV24-1,15,many,TRBJ2-2,TRBD1,TGTGCCACCAGTGCCGGGACAGCGAACACCGGGGAGCTGTTTTTT,CATSAGTANTGELFF
TRBV9,15,many,TRBJ2-2,-,TGTGCCAGCAGCGTAGTTAGCGGAGACACCGGGGAGCTGTTTTTT,CASSVVSGDTGELFF
TRBV20-1,17,-,TRBJ2-7,-,TGCAGTGCTAGAGATCCCTCGGGGCCAGGTACCTCCTACGAGCAGTACTTC,CSARDPSGPGTSYEQYF
TRBV6-6,14,few,TRBJ1-2,-,TGTGCCAGCAGCGCCCTACAGGGCAACTATGGCTACACCTTC,CASSALQGNYGYTF
TRBV6-1,14,few,TRBJ1-2,-,TGTGCCAGCAGCAGGACTGATAAGGACTATGGCTACACCTTC,CASSRTDKDYGYTF
TRBV13,13,-,TRBJ1-2,-,TGTGCCAGCAGCTTAGATCGACGGGGGGGCTACACCTTC,CASSLDRRGGYTF
TRBV2,14,-,TRBJ1-6,-,TGTGCCAGCACTGCACAGGGTATCATTTCACCCCTCCACTTT,CASTAQGIISPLHF
TRBV14,14,-,TRBJ1-3,-,TGTGCCAGCAGCCACCTCGGACACGGAAACACCATATATTTT,CASSHLGHGNTIYF
TRBV19,13,many,TRBJ1-2,-,TGTGCCAGTAGAACGGCGGGGAACTATGGCTACACCTTC,CASRTAGNYGYTF
TRBV7-9,15,-,TRBJ1-1,TRBD1,TGTGCCAGCAGCTTAGAAGGGACAGGGGGGTCTGAAGCTTTCTTT,CASSLEGTGGSEAFF
TRBV6-5,15,-,TRBJ1-6,TRBD1,TGTGCCAGCGCGGAAAGCGGGACAGATGATTCACCCCTCCACTTT,CASAESGTDDSPLHF
TRBV12-5,13,-,TRBJ1-2,-,TGTGCTAGTGGTCCAGGCAACCTCTATGGCTACACCTTC,CASGPGNLYGYTF
TRBV6-1,13,-,TRBJ2-7,TRBD2,TGTGCCAGCACCTTAGCGGGGGGCTACGAGCAGTACTTC,CASTLAGGYEQYF
TRBV20-1,12,-,TRBJ1-5,-,TGCAGTGCTAGTGTTGCGGTCCAGCCCCAGCATTTT,CSASVAVQPQHF
TRBV7-8,16,many,TRBJ1-6,-,TGTGCCAGCGGGGGAGCAGGGGACTCCTATAATTCACCCCTCCACTTT,CASGGAGDSYNSPLHF